This T cell receptor (beta chain) was captured in a study of T cells in localized non-small cell lung cancer. The method was immunoSEQ multiplex PCR; TCRdb's version includes in-frame clones alone and lacks a portion of them. There are some 13,000 clones in the sample; 75% to 90% occur only once, and 25% to 35% lies in the top ten. CDR1 is SGHRS, CDR2 YFSETQ, per germline. V lost 0 bases and J lost 0, with 10 bases in between. This CDR3 is 16 amino acids long. This sample comprised peripheral blood, obtained before any cancer treatment. The chain combines TRBV5-1 with TRBJ2-1; the D gene could be TRBD1 or TRBD2 (5 bases each). This clonotype originated in a male donor at least 60 years old with stage I squamous cell lung carcinoma. The CDR3 DNA reads as TGCGCCAGCAGCTTGGCTGGGGGAAGCTCCTACAATGAGCAGTTCTTC. Translation gives CASSLAGGSSYNEQFF.